The sequence of this T cell receptor (beta chain) was determined in a study of T cells in Graves' hyperthyroidism and ophthalmopathy. With V trimmed by 5 bases and J by 6 bases, 18 bases remained unmatched. Germline CDR1 is DFQATT and CDR2 is SNEGSKA (reference sequence). The CDR3 covers 18 residues. RNA transcripts provided the source from which TCR beta CDR3 regions were amplified. When the TCR CDR3 underwent first-round RT-PCR, the HTBI primer set was used. TCRdb analysed the multiplex PCR reads with MiXCR anew, one entry per CDR3 protein. The sample contains 500,000 or so distinct CDR3 sequences, roughly 17% of which appear only once. This clonotype was observed at least ten times.

The TCR comes from a woman younger than 30 with Graves' ophthalmopathy. Sequenced sample: blood. This chain links TRBV20-1 with TRBJ2-3, with 12 bases that match TRBD2. CDR3 amino acids: CSAPQETTSGRWKDTQYF. The CDR3 nucleotides read TGCAGTGCTCCGCAGGAGACTACTAGCGGGAGGTGGAAGGATACGCAGTATTTT.